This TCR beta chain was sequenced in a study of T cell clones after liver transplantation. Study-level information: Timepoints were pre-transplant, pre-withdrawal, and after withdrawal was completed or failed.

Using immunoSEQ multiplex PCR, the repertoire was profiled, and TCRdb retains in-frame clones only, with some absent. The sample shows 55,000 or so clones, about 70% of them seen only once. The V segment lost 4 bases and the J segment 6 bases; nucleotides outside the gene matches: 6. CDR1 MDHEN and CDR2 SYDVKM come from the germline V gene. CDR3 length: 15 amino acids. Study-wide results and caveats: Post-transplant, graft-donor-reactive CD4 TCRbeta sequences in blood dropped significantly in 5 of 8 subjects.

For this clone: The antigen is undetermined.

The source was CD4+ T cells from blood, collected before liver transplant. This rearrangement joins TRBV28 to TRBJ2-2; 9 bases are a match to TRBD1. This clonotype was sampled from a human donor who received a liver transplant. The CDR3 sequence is CASSSQGAISGELFF. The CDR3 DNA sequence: TGTGCCAGCAGTTCACAGGGGGCAATATCCGGGGAGCTGTTTTTT.